This TCR beta chain was identified in a study of cytomegalovirus exposure and HLA in healthy donors. The PCR had 60 Vbeta and 13 Jbeta primers. Per the original methods: In a later analysis, the count reached about 80 million unique TCR beta chains, with about 12 million shared. The table came from immunoSEQ multiplex PCR; TCRdb's copy has only in-frame clones and leaves some out. That table is the source of V, J and clone size, and D and trimming were worked out from the DNA. The sample yields tens of thousands of clones, more than 60% seen once. The CDR3 runs 15 residues. Trimming cost V 2 bases and J 10 bases, with 15 bases left between them. CDR1 and CDR2 (germline): MNHNS, SASEGT.

The sample consisted of PBMCs. The rearrangement links TRBV6-1 to TRBJ1-6, with a tentative D call TRBD1 (5 bases). This TCR was sampled from a man aged 40-49 years in good health and CMV-seronegative. The CDR3 DNA reads as TGTGCCAGCAGTGAATTAGGGGTAGGGGAATCACCCCTCCACTTT. Protein: CASSELGVGESPLHF.